This T cell receptor (beta chain) was sequenced for a study of T cell responses to AZD1222 COVID-19 vaccine. Only in-frame clones appear in the TCRdb table, and some are missing; sequencing was by immunoSEQ multiplex PCR. The sample shows 50,000 to 70,000 clones, more than 80% of them seen only once. Study-wide findings and caveats: The donors showed a predominance of white British ancestry and of females, with possible underestimation of clonal diversity.

J was trimmed by 2 bases and V by 0 bases; bases with no gene match: 12. CDR1 is SGHAT, CDR2 FQNNGV, per germline. This CDR3 region has 19 residues. Notes on this clone: Its antigen is undetermined.

The starting material was peripheral blood, obtained on day 0 of MenACWY control vaccination. V gene TRBV11-2 combines with J gene TRBJ1-3, with 8 positions matching TRBD1. This clonotype originated in an adult in good health. The CDR3 DNA reads as TGTGCCAGCAGCTTAGAAACGGGTAGAACAGGGGGAACTGGAAACACCATATATTTT. It is translated as CASSLETGRTGGTGNTIYF.